This entry concerns a single TCR beta chain. V was pared by 4 bases and J by 2 bases, with 6 bases between. Germline V gene data show CDR1 as SNHLY and CDR2 as FYNNEI. The CDR3 runs 12 residues. This entry is derived from a study of blood T cell repertoires in COVID-19. The assay was immunoSEQ multiplex PCR, and TCRdb's table has in-frame clones only and misses some. The sample carries fewer than 300,000 clones, roughly 87% recorded once. The sequence was collected from a man aged 18 to 30 with active or convalescent COVID-19. This rearrangement joins TRBV2 to TRBJ2-7, with D tentatively TRBD2 (5 bases). Sequencing was done on a sample of peripheral blood. CDR3 in DNA: TGTGCCAGCAGTGTCGGGACCTACGAGCAGTACTTC. As protein: CASSVGTYEQYF.